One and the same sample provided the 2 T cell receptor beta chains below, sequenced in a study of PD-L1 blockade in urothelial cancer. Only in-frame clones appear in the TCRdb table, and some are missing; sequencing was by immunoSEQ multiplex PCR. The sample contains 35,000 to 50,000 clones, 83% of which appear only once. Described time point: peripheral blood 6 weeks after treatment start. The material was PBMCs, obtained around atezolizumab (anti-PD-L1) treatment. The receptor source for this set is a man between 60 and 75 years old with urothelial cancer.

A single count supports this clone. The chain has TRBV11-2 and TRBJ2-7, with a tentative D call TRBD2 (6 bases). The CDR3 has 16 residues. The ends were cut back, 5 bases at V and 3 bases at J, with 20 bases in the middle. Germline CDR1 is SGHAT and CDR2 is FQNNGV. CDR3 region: CASSATMRAGIYEQYF. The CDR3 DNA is TGTGCCAGCAGCGCCACTATGAGGGCGGGAATCTACGAGCAGTACTTC. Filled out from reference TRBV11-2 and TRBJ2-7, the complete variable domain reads EAGVAQSPRYKIIEKRQSVAFWCNPISGHATLYWYQQILGQGPKLLIQFQNNGVVDDSQLPKDRFSAERLKGVDSTLKIQPAKLEDSAVYLCASSATMRAGIYEQYFGPGTRLTVT.

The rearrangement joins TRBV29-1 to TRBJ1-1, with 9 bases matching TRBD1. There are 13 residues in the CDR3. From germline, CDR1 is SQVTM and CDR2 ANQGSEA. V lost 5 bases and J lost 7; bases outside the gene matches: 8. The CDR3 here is CSVRGQGLFEAFF. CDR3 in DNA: TGCAGCGTTAGGGGACAGGGACTTTTTGAAGCTTTCTTT.